This T cell receptor beta chain is drawn from a study of blood T cell repertoires in COVID-19. This CDR3 has 13 residues. Germline V gives CDR1 SQVTM, CDR2 ANQGSEA. The ends lost 4 bases at V and 1 base at J; junction bases unmatched: 0. This clone was detected only a few times. Profiled with immunoSEQ multiplex PCR; TCRdb holds only in-frame clones, not every one. Counted here are approximately 38,000 clones, about 89% occurring once; the ten biggest clones make up about 24%. This clonotype originated in a man between 50 and 59 years old with active or convalescent COVID-19. V is TRBV29-1 and J is TRBJ1-5; 8 bases agree with TRBD1. Sequenced: peripheral blood. The CDR3 DNA reads TGCAGCGTTGGACAGGGGAGCAATCAGCCCCAGCATTTT. Residues: CSVGQGSNQPQHF.